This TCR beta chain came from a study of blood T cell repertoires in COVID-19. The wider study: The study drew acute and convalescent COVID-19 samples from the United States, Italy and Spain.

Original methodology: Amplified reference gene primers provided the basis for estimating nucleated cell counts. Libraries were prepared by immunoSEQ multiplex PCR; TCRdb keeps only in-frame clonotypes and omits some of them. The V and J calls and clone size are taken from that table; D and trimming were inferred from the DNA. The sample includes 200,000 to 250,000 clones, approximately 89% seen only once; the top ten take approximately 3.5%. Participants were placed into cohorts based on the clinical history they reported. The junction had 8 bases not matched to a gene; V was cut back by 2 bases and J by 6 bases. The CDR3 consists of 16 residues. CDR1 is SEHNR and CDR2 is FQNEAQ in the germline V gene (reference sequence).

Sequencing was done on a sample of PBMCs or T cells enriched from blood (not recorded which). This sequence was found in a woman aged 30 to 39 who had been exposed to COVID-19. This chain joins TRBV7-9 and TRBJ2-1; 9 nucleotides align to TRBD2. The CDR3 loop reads CASSLFGGRGLNEQFF. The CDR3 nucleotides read TGTGCCAGCAGCTTATTCGGCGGGAGGGGACTCAATGAGCAGTTCTTC.